What follows are 8 T cell receptor beta chains derived from one specimen sequenced in a study of CD8+CD57+ T cells in acquired aplastic anemia. Genomic DNA, serving as template, underwent TCR beta VDJ and CDR3 profiling. In TCRdb, the reads were re-called with MiXCR into one record per CDR3 protein. Of some 190,000 distinct CDR3 sequences detected, 40% to 55% appear once; the ten largest clones hold 2.9%. Input material: sorted CD4+, CD8+, or CD8+CD57+ T cells (not recorded which) from PBMCs. These receptors came from a human donor in good health.

The V call is TRBV27, the J call TRBJ1-2, with D tentatively TRBD1 (6 bases). Trimming shortened V by 2 bases and J by 6 bases, and 10 bases separated the two germline ends. Germline lookup yields CDR1 MNHEY and CDR2 SMNVEV (reference sequence). This CDR3 comprises 13 residues. The DNA of the CDR3 is TGTGCCAGCAGTTTAACAGGGTGGGATGGCTACACCTTC. This translates into CASSLTGWDGYTF.

In regard to this clonotype: A much more abundant neighbour one base away suggests this may be a read error. The chain links TRBV5-6 to TRBJ2-7; D is unresolved. The CDR3 is 14 amino acids. CDR1 and CDR2 from the germline V gene are SGHDT and YYEEEE. The CDR3, as DNA: TGTGCCAGCAGCTTTTTCTACAGCACCTACGAGCGGTACTTC. Residues: CASSFFYSTYERYF. The full variable domain, completed using reference TRBV5-6 and TRBJ2-7, is DAGVTQSPTHLIKTRGQQVTLRCSPKSGHDTVSWYQQALGQGPQFIFQYYEEEERQRGNFPDRFSGHQFPNYSSELNVNALLLGDSALYLCASSFFYSTYERYFGPGTRLTVT.

The rearrangement joins TRBV11-2 to TRBJ1-2, with a weak D call TRBD1 (5 bases). The CDR3 loop spans 18 amino acids. V lost 6 bases to trimming and J lost 4 bases, with 27 bases between them. Germline values: CDR1 SGHAT, CDR2 FQNNGV. CDR3 nucleotide sequence: TGTGCCAGCAGAGACGTTGGGGGAGGTCCGCGGAGAAGCTATGGCTACACCTTC. This sequence encodes CASRDVGGGPRRSYGYTF. The complete variable domain, with remaining parts taken from reference TRBV11-2 and TRBJ1-2, reads EAGVAQSPRYKIIEKRQSVAFWCNPISGHATLYWYQQILGQGPKLLIQFQNNGVVDDSQLPKDRFSAERLKGVDSTLKIQPAKLEDSAVYLCASRDVGGGPRRSYGYTFGSGTRLTVV.

This chain links TRBV3-1 with TRBJ2-6; 10 bases are a match to TRBD2. The germline CDR1 and CDR2 sequences are LGHDT and YNNKEL (reference sequence). The CDR3 covers 19 residues. With V trimmed by 0 bases and J by 0 bases, 5 bases remained unmatched. CDR3 residues: CASSQDWASGSSGANVLTF. The CDR3 bases are TGTGCCAGCAGCCAAGATTGGGCTAGCGGGAGCTCTGGGGCCAACGTCCTGACTTTC.

The chain couples TRBV7-9 to TRBJ1-1, with D perhaps matching TRBD1 (5 bases). Germline lookup yields CDR1 SEHNR and CDR2 FQNEAQ (reference sequence). The CDR3 contains 12 residues. V lost 1 base, J lost 8 bases, and 8 bases lay in between. CDR3 DNA: TGTGCCAGCAGCTTAGGACAGCTAGAAGCTTTCTTT. This gives the protein CASSLGQLEAFF.

As for this clonotype: A much larger clone is a single base away; this may be a read error. The chain recombines TRBV5-1 with TRBJ2-2, with a weak D call TRBD1 (6 bases). Germline V gene sequence: CDR1 SGHRS, CDR2 YFSETQ. The CDR3 has 14 residues. The CDR3, as DNA: TGCGCCAGCAGCCCTACAGGGTCCACCGGGGAGCTGCTTTTT. Its protein product is CASSPTGSTGELLF.

This clonotype was observed a few times. The J gene is TRBJ2-7, the V gene TRBV20-1, with D unresolved. Germline V gene sequence: CDR1 DFQATT, CDR2 SNEGSKA (reference sequence). The CDR3 runs to 11 residues. Trimming pared 6 bases from V and 3 bases from J, leaving 9 bases between. CDR3 nucleotides: TGCAGTGCAGGACGGATCTACGAGCAGTACTTC. It encodes CSAGRIYEQYF.

The V and J genes are TRBV3-1 and TRBJ2-7; D call uncertain. CDR3 length equals 12 residues. V lost 2 bases and J 4 bases, leaving 6 bases between the germline ends. Germline V gives CDR1 LGHDT, CDR2 YNNKEL (reference sequence). CDR3 coding DNA: TGTGCCAGCAGCCAATGGGGTTACGAGCAGTACTTC. Translation gives CASSQWGYEQYF.